These T cell receptor beta chains were read from a single sample in a study of sequential checkpoint blockade in melanoma. Sequencing was performed with immunoSEQ multiplex PCR; in TCRdb, only in-frame clones are kept and a portion is missing. The sample yields fewer than 20,000 clones, just under 75% seen once. Here the sequenced sample was CD8+ T cells sorted from blood (inferred from file names), taken from a patient given nivolumab and ipilimumab in sequence. These receptors came from a human donor with melanoma. The CDR3 runs from the conserved cysteine through the conserved F or W. D genes are given only for firm matches. Clone size is given for some rows only: seen once, a few or many times, or a class if the clone is expanded.

D: -; length: 14; size: once; J: TRBJ2-7; V: TRBV5-8; CDR3: CASSLATASYEQYF; DNA: TGTGCCAGCAGCTTGGCCACTGCATCCTACGAGCAGTACTTC
D: -; length: 15; size: once; J: TRBJ2-7; V: TRBV7-2; CDR3: CASSLVGGAGDEQYF; DNA: TGTGCCAGCAGCTTAGTTGGGGGGGCAGGCGACGAGCAGTACTTC
D: -; length: 16; size: -; J: TRBJ1-1; V: TRBV6-5; CDR3: CASSYARQFSFTEAFF; DNA: TGTGCCAGCAGTTACGCCAGACAGTTCTCGTTCACTGAAGCTTTCTTT
D: -; length: 15; size: -; J: TRBJ2-5; V: TRBV7-8; CDR3: CASSLPRLVRETQYF; DNA: TGTGCCAGCAGCTTGCCCCGACTAGTCCGAGAGACCCAGTACTTC
D: TRBD1; length: 15; size: -; J: TRBJ1-1; V: TRBV5-6; CDR3: CASSPDRGMNTEAFF; DNA: TGTGCCAGCAGTCCGGACAGGGGGATGAACACTGAAGCTTTCTTT
D: -; length: 13; size: -; J: TRBJ1-5; V: TRBV27; CDR3: CASSSGHNQPQHF; DNA: TGTGCCAGCAGTTCTGGACATAATCAGCCCCAGCATTTT
D: TRBD1; length: 15; size: -; J: TRBJ2-7; V: TRBV6-1; CDR3: CASSEAGTGAYEQYF; DNA: TGTGCCAGCAGTGAAGCCGGGACAGGGGCCTACGAGCAGTACTTC
D: TRBD1; length: 16; size: -; J: TRBJ1-6; V: TRBV2; CDR3: CARSTPLQGQKSPLHF; DNA: TGTGCCAGGTCAACCCCGCTGCAGGGACAGAAGTCACCCCTCCACTTT
D: TRBD2; length: 14; size: -; J: TRBJ2-7; V: TRBV27; CDR3: CASSFSGGAYEQYF; DNA: TGTGCCAGCAGTTTTAGCGGGGGGGCCTACGAGCAGTACTTC
D: -; length: 13; size: -; J: TRBJ2-7; V: TRBV6-4; CDR3: CASSGRNGYEQYF; DNA: TGTGCCAGCAGCGGGAGAAACGGCTACGAGCAGTACTTC
D: TRBD2; length: 12; size: -; J: TRBJ2-1; V: TRBV6-5; CDR3: CASSSWGGEQFF; DNA: TGTGCCAGCAGTTCCTGGGGGGGTGAGCAGTTCTTC
D: -; length: 15; size: -; J: TRBJ2-3; V: TRBV9; CDR3: CASSPHLGGEDTQYF; DNA: TGTGCCAGCAGCCCCCACCTAGGGGGAGAAGATACGCAGTATTTT
D: TRBD1; length: 14; size: -; J: TRBJ1-2; V: TRBV5-8; CDR3: CASSPWTGTYGYTF; DNA: TGCGCCAGCAGCCCTTGGACAGGGACCTATGGCTACACCTTC
D: TRBD2; length: 15; size: -; J: TRBJ2-5; V: TRBV6-1; CDR3: CASSETSGGAETQYF; DNA: TGTGCCAGCAGTGAGACTAGCGGGGGGGCTGAGACCCAGTACTTC
D: TRBD1; length: 15; size: few; J: TRBJ1-1; V: TRBV5-6; CDR3: CASSFGAGGNTEAFF; DNA: TGTGCCAGCAGCTTCGGGGCAGGGGGGAACACTGAAGCTTTCTTT
D: TRBD1; length: 13; size: medium-sized; J: TRBJ2-7; V: TRBV7-9; CDR3: CASSSGQGGEQYF; DNA: TGTGCCAGCAGCTCCGGACAGGGAGGCGAGCAGTACTTC
D: -; length: 15; size: -; J: TRBJ2-7; V: TRBV7-2; CDR3: CASSVQGGRVYEQYF; DNA: TGTGCCAGCAGCGTACAGGGGGGGCGAGTGTACGAGCAGTACTTC
D: -; length: 13; size: few; J: TRBJ1-5; V: TRBV10-3; CDR3: CAISVNTDQPQHF; DNA: TGTGCCATCAGTGTAAATACAGATCAGCCCCAGCATTTT
D: -; length: 14; size: -; J: TRBJ1-5; V: TRBV7-9; CDR3: CASSLGGARQPQHF; DNA: TGTGCCAGCAGCTTAGGGGGCGCTCGGCAGCCCCAGCATTTT
D: -; length: 14; size: -; J: TRBJ1-1; V: TRBV19; CDR3: CASSRGRANTEAFF; DNA: TGTGCCAGTAGCAGGGGACGGGCGAACACTGAAGCTTTCTTT
D: TRBD2; length: 14; size: -; J: TRBJ2-7; V: TRBV2; CDR3: CASSLGGGSYEQYF; DNA: TGTGCCAGCAGTTTAGGCGGGGGAAGCTACGAGCAGTACTTC
D: TRBD1; length: 13; size: once; J: TRBJ1-1; V: TRBV29-1; CDR3: CSVEGDRDTEAFF; DNA: TGCAGCGTTGAGGGGGACAGGGACACTGAAGCTTTCTTT
D: TRBD1; length: 15; size: -; J: TRBJ2-7; V: TRBV19; CDR3: CASSTAGTGKVEQYF; DNA: TGTGCCAGTAGTACCGCCGGGACAGGGAAAGTCGAGCAGTACTTC
D: TRBD1; length: 17; size: -; J: TRBJ1-5; V: TRBV10-1; CDR3: CASSEDRGRLAGQPQHF; DNA: TGCGCCAGCAGTGAGGACAGGGGACGCCTGGCGGGTCAGCCCCAGCATTTT
D: TRBD2; length: 14; size: few; J: TRBJ2-7; V: TRBV13; CDR3: CASSLNGEGDEQYF; DNA: TGTGCCAGCAGCTTGAACGGGGAGGGTGACGAGCAGTACTTC